A selection of T cell receptor beta chains follows, all from one sample in a study of cytomegalovirus exposure and HLA in healthy donors. This table comes from immunoSEQ multiplex PCR, and its TCRdb copy is limited to in-frame clones, with some not included. This table holds hundreds of thousands of clones, more than 55% found once. The sample was PBMCs. Source of these receptors: a female donor in good health and CMV-seronegative. Each CDR3 is given with its conserved first and last residue. A D gene is named only where the DNA matches it firmly. Some rows have no size entry. The others give once, few or many, or a class for an expanded clone.

clone_size j_call v_call d_call cdr3_aa cdr3_nt
- TRBJ2-7 TRBV10-2 - CASSVDRSEQYF TGCGCCAGCAGTGTTGACAGGTCCGAGCAGTACTTC
- TRBJ2-7 TRBV5-1 - CASSLEVGRGNPYEQYF TGCGCCAGCAGCTTGGAAGTGGGCAGGGGAAATCCCTACGAGCAGTACTTC
- TRBJ1-2 TRBV7-9 - CASSLTANYGYTF TGTGCCAGCAGCTTAACAGCTAACTATGGCTACACCTTC
- TRBJ2-1 TRBV5-6 TRBD2 CASSSLRAGDNEQFF TGTGCCAGCAGCTCGCTAAGGGCGGGAGACAATGAGCAGTTCTTC
once TRBJ2-7 TRBV20-1 - CSARGPGEQYF TGCAGTGCTAGGGGCCCAGGTGAGCAGTACTTC
- TRBJ2-7 TRBV30 - CAWGGGTLSLEQYF TGTGCCTGGGGGGGCGGTACTCTCTCCCTCGAGCAGTACTTC
- TRBJ2-5 TRBV27 - CASSRGNGETQYF TGTGCCAGCAGTCGCGGGAATGGGGAGACCCAGTACTTC
few TRBJ2-3 TRBV10-1 TRBD2 CASSEGLAGGADTQYF TGCGCCAGCAGTGAGGGGTTAGCGGGGGGCGCAGATACGCAGTATTTT
- TRBJ1-2 TRBV7-3 - CASSLAGVGGYTF TGTGCCAGCAGCTTAGCAGGGGTTGGTGGCTACACCTTC
- TRBJ2-2 TRBV27 TRBD2 CASRGTSGRAPRTGELFF TGTGCCAGCAGAGGTACTAGCGGGAGGGCTCCGAGGACCGGGGAGCTGTTTTTT
few TRBJ2-5 TRBV4-1 TRBD1 CASSQAPGQGASKTQYF TGCGCCAGCAGCCAGGCACCGGGACAGGGGGCTTCGAAGACCCAGTACTTC
few TRBJ2-5 TRBV9 TRBD2 CASSPMGLAGLKTQYF TGTGCCAGCAGCCCCATGGGACTAGCGGGATTGAAGACCCAGTACTTC
- TRBJ2-1 TRBV19 TRBD2 CASSISSGSWYEQFF TGTGCCAGTAGTATATCTAGCGGGAGTTGGTATGAGCAGTTCTTC
- TRBJ2-1 TRBV7-9 TRBD1 CASGPGTGTGIIGEQFF TGTGCCAGCGGCCCGGGGACCGGGACAGGAATCATCGGTGAGCAGTTCTTC
- TRBJ1-1 TRBV9 - CASSVGAAGTEAFF TGTGCCAGCAGCGTAGGGGCCGCGGGAACTGAAGCTTTCTTT
few TRBJ2-5 TRBV25-1 - CASSEFGAKETQYF TGTGCCAGCAGTGAATTTGGAGCTAAAGAGACCCAGTACTTC
- TRBJ2-7 TRBV6-1 - CAVHPSPAYEQYF TGTGCCGTCCACCCTAGCCCCGCCTACGAGCAGTACTTC
few TRBJ1-2 TRBV7-9 - CASSLVGRDWNGYTF TGTGCCAGCAGCTTAGTAGGCAGGGACTGGAATGGCTACACCTTC
- TRBJ2-3 TRBV7-2 - CASSPRDTQYF TGTGCCAGCAGCCCGAGAGATACGCAGTATTTT
- TRBJ2-2 TRBV6-1 - CASSGDGVGELFF TGTGCCAGCTCCGGGGATGGGGTCGGGGAGCTGTTTTTT
once TRBJ2-3 TRBV5-1 TRBD1 CASTGDGTGGADTQYF TGCGCCAGCACGGGGGACGGGACAGGGGGCGCAGATACGCAGTATTTT
- TRBJ1-5 TRBV28 - CASSPQSYSNQPQHF TGTGCCAGCAGTCCTCAGTCTTATAGCAATCAGCCCCAGCATTTT
- TRBJ1-4 TRBV19 TRBD1 CASSILTGISEKLFF TGTGCCAGTAGTATACTGACAGGGATAAGCGAAAAACTGTTTTTT
- TRBJ1-4 TRBV19 TRBD1 CASWGQLEKLFF TGTGCCAGTTGGGGACAGCTGGAAAAACTGTTTTTT
- TRBJ2-1 TRBV27 TRBD1 CASSLDRVMNNEQFF TGTGCCAGCAGTTTAGACAGGGTGATGAACAATGAGCAGTTCTTC
- TRBJ2-5 TRBV28 - CASRAGEETQYF TGTGCCAGCAGGGCAGGGGAAGAGACCCAGTACTTC
- TRBJ2-7 TRBV11-3 - CASSPTAAGMAYGEQYF TGTGCCAGCAGCCCTACGGCGGCGGGAATGGCATATGGGGAGCAGTACTTC
few TRBJ1-1 TRBV18 TRBD1 CASSLQGAGEAFF TGTGCCAGCTCACTGCAGGGGGCTGGTGAAGCTTTCTTT
few TRBJ1-5 TRBV21-1 - CASSSRQPNQPQHF TGTGCCAGCAGCAGTAGACAGCCCAATCAGCCCCAGCATTTT
- TRBJ1-2 TRBV5-1 TRBD1 CASSLEGAANYGYTF TGCGCCAGCAGCTTGGAGGGGGCGGCTAACTATGGCTACACCTTC
- TRBJ1-1 TRBV6-5 - CASSSPPGRGNTEAFF TGTGCCAGCAGTTCCCCTCCGGGGAGGGGGAACACTGAAGCTTTCTTT
once TRBJ2-3 TRBV19 TRBD2 CASSQTSGRVRDTQYF TGTGCCAGTAGTCAGACTAGCGGGAGGGTACGAGATACGCAGTATTTT
- TRBJ2-7 TRBV21-1 - CASIRRDIPRYEQYF TGTGCCAGCATCCGCCGGGACATCCCGAGGTACGAGCAGTACTTC
- TRBJ2-5 TRBV5-1 TRBD2 CASKSKTSGQETQYF TGCGCCAGCAAAAGTAAGACTAGCGGGCAAGAGACCCAGTACTTC
- TRBJ2-3 TRBV10-3 - CAISESGEGGEDTQYF TGTGCCATCAGTGAGTCAGGTGAGGGCGGTGAAGATACGCAGTATTTT
- TRBJ1-6 TRBV2 - CASSVLVSPLHF TGTGCCAGCAGTGTCCTAGTTTCACCCCTCCACTTT
- TRBJ2-7 TRBV28 - CASSLMTHIPNEQYF TGTGCCAGCAGTTTAATGACACATATCCCTAACGAGCAGTACTTC
- TRBJ2-1 TRBV5-6 TRBD2 CASSGIAGVSYNEQFF TGTGCCAGCAGCGGGATAGCGGGAGTGTCCTACAATGAGCAGTTCTTC
- TRBJ1-6 TRBV7-2 - CASRGGSLNSPLHF TGTGCCAGCAGGGGCGGGTCCCTTAATTCACCCCTCCACTTT
- TRBJ2-3 TRBV9 - CASSVGTATDTQYF TGTGCCAGCAGCGTAGGGACAGCCACAGATACGCAGTATTTT